This T cell receptor (beta chain) was sequenced during a study of T cells in Graves' hyperthyroidism and ophthalmopathy. Per the germline V gene, CDR1 is SGHTA and CDR2 is FQGTGA. The CDR3 sequence is 19 residues long. Trimming stripped 0 bases from V and 3 bases from J, with 24 bases between. What was amplified from RNA transcripts were TCR beta CDR3 regions. First-round RT-PCR of the TCR CDR3 relied on the HTBI primer set. TCRdb independently ran MiXCR on the multiplex PCR reads; one entry per CDR3 protein. The sample shows over 150,000 distinct CDR3 sequences, less than 20% of them seen only once. This clonotype has only a few counts. With a duration under 2 months, the hyperthyroidism was newly diagnosed in patients aged 18 to 65. Clinical symptoms, serum thyroxine and TRAb, thyroid ultrasound and orbital computed tomography together formed the diagnostic basis. Extraction of PBMCs used 8 to 10 ml of fresh peripheral blood.

This clonotype originated in a woman in her fifties or sixties with Graves' hyperthyroidism. The rearrangement uses TRBV7-3 and TRBJ2-7; D may match TRBD1 or TRBD2 (7 bases each). Sequenced input: blood. As DNA, the CDR3 is TGTGCCAGCAGCTTAACGTCACTTACAGGGGAGGGGGCCCACTACGAGCAGTACTTC. It is translated as CASSLTSLTGEGAHYEQYF.